One TCR beta chain is described in this entry. The antigen is undetermined. One end of the junction is discordant with germline, which a read error may explain. This record belongs to a study of cytomegalovirus exposure and HLA in healthy donors. Overall study findings and caveats: In a later analysis, TCR beta V- and J-gene trimming was associated with a missense DCLRE1C variant.

Germline CDR1 is ENHRY and CDR2 is SYGVKD. The CDR3 extends over 15 amino acids. 60 Vbeta and 13 Jbeta primers were used in PCR. The repertoire was sequenced with immunoSEQ multiplex PCR; TCRdb's copy has only in-frame clones and lacks some. The sample holds roughly 110,000 clones, more than 65% seen once. This receptor was taken from a man aged 40-49 years in good health and CMV-seropositive. Sequencing was done on a sample of PBMCs. The J gene is TRBJ1-1, the V gene TRBV10-3, with D possibly TRBD1 on 5 matching bases. The CDR3 spells CASSSLQALNTEAFF. Here the CDR3 DNA reads TGTGCCAGCAGTTCACTACAGGCCTTGAACACTGAAGCTTTCTTT.